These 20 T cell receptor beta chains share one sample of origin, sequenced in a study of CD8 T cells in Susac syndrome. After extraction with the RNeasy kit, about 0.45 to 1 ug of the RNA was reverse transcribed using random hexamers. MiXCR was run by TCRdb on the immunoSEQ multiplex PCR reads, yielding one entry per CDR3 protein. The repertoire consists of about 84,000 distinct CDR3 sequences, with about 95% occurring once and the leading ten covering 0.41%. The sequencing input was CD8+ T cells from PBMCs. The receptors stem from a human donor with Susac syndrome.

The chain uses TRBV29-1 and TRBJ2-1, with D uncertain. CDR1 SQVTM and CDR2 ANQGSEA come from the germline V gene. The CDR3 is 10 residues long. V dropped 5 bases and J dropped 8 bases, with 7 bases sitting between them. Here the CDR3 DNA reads TGCAGCGTTCTCCAACATGAGCAGTTCTTC. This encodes CSVLQHEQFF.

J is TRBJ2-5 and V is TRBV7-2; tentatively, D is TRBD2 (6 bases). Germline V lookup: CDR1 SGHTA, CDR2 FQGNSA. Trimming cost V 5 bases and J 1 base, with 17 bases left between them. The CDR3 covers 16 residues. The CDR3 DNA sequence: TGTGCCAGCAGCGAGCTGGGCGCGGGGTCCCAAGAGACCCAGTACTTC. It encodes CASSELGAGSQETQYF.

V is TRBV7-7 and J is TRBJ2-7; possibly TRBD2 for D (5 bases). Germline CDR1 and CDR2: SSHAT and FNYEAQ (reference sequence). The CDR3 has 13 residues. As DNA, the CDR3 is TGTGCTAGCAGCTTAGAAGAAGGGAGTAAGCTTTGCGTC. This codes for CASSLEEGSKLCV.

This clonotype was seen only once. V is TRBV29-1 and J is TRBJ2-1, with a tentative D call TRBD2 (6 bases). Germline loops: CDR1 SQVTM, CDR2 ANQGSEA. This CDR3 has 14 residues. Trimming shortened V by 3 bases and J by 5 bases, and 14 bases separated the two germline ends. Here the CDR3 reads CSVEDYQRHNEQFF. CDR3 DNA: TGCAGCGTTGAGGACTATCAACGCCACAATGAGCAGTTCTTC.

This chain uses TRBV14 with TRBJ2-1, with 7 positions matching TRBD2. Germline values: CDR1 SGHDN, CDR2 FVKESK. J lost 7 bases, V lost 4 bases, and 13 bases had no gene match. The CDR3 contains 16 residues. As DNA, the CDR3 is TGTGCCAGCAGCCCCGAATGGGACTATAGAGGGAATGAGCAGTTCTTC. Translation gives CASSPEWDYRGNEQFF.

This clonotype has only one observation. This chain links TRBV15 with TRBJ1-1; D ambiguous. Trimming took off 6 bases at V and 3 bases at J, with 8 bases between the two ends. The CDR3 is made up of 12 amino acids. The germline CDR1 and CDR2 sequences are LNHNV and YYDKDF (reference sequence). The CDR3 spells CATSEDDTEAFF. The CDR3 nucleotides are TGTGCCACCAGTGAGGATGACACTGAAGCTTTCTTT.

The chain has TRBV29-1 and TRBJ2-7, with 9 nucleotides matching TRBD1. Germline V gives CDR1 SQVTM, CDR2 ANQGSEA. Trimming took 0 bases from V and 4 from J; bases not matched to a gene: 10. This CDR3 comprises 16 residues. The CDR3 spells CSVEDHVRDRDYEQYF. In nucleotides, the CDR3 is TGCAGCGTTGAAGATCATGTCCGGGACAGGGATTACGAGCAGTACTTC.

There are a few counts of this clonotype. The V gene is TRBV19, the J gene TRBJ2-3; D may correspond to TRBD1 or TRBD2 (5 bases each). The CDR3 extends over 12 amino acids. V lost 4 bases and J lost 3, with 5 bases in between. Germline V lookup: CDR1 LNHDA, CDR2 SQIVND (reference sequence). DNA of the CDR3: TGTGCCAGTAGTAGGGGGACAGATACGCAGTATTTT. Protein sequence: CASSRGTDTQYF.

The CDR3 bases are TGCAGTGCCCAACTCCCGGGCGGGGCAAGCAATCAGCCCCAGCATTTT. Translation: CSAQLPGGASNQPQHF. The chain recombines TRBV20-1 with TRBJ1-5; TRBD1 might be the D (5 bases). Germline V gene data show CDR1 as DFQATT and CDR2 as SNEGSKA (reference sequence). Deletions cut 6 bases from V and 1 base from J, with 19 bases between. The CDR3 is 16 amino acids.

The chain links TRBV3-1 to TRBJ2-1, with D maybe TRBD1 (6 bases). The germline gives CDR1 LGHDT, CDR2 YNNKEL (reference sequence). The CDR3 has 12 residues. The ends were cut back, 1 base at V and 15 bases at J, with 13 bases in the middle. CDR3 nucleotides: TGTGCCAGCAGCCAAGGGGACACCACGCCGTTCTTC. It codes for CASSQGDTTPFF.

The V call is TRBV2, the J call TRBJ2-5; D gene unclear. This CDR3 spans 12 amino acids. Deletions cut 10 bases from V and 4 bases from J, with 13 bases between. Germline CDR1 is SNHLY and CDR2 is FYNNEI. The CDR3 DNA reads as TGTGCCACCGCAGTGACCCCAGAGACCCAGTACTTC. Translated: CATAVTPETQYF. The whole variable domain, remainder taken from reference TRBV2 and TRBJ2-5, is EPEVTQTPSHQVTQMGQEVILRCVPISNHLYFYWYRQILGQKVEFLVSFYNNEISEKSEIFDDQFSVERPDGSNFTLKIRSTKLEDSAMYFCATAVTPETQYFGPGTRLLVL.

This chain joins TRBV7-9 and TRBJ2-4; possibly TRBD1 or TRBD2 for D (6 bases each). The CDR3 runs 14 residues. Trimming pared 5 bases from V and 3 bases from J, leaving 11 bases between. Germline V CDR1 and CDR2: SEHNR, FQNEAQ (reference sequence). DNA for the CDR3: TGTGCCAGCAGCAGGGGGGACGGCAAAAACATTCAGTACTTC. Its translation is CASSRGDGKNIQYF.

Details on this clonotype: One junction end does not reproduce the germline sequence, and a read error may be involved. The CDR3, as DNA: TGTACCTGGAGATTAACTGGGACGTCCTACAATGAGCAGTTCTTC. As protein: CTWRLTGTSYNEQFF. The genes are TRBV30 and TRBJ2-1, with D perhaps given as TRBD1 or TRBD2 (5 bases each). From germline, CDR1 is GTSNPN and CDR2 SVGIG (reference sequence). The CDR3 extends over 15 amino acids.

This CDR3 is CASRQQGAQRTEAFF. The DNA of the CDR3 is TGCGCCAGCAGGCAACAGGGGGCCCAAAGAACTGAAGCTTTCTTT. This chain joins TRBV23-1 and TRBJ1-1; 9 bases map to TRBD1. TRBV23-1 is recorded as an ORF, its role being uncertain. The CDR3 is 15 residues long. V lost 6 bases to trimming and J lost 5 bases; unmatched junction nucleotides: 10.

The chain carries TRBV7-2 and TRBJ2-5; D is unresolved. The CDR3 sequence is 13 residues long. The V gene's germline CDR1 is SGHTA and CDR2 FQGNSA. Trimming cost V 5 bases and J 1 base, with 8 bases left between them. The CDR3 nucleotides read TGTGCCAGCAGCGGACGGCTCCAAGAGACCCAGTACTTC. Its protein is CASSGRLQETQYF.

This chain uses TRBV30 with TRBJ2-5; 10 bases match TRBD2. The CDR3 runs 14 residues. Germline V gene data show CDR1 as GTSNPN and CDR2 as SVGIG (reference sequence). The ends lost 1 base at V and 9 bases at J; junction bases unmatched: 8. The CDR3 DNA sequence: TGTGCCTGGAGTGGGTGGACTAGCGGTCGGGCCCAGTACTTC. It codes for CAWSGWTSGRAQYF.

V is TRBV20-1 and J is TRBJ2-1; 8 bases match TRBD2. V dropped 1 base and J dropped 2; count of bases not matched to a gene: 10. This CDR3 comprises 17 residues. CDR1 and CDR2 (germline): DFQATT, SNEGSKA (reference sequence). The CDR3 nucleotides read TGCAGTGCTAGAGGGGGAAGCGGGAGAGAACCCTACAATGAGCAGTTCTTC. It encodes CSARGGSGREPYNEQFF.

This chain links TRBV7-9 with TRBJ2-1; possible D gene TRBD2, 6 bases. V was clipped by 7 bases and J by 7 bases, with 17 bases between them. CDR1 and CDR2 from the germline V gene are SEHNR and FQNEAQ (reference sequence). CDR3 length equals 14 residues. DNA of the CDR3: TGTGCCAGCAAGATAGCGGCGTCGGGGAATGAGCAGTTCTTC. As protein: CASKIAASGNEQFF.

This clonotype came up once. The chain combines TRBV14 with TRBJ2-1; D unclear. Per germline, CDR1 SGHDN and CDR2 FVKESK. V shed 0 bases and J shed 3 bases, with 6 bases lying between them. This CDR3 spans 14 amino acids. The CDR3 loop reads CASSQDNFYNEQFF. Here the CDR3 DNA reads TGTGCCAGCAGCCAAGATAACTTCTACAATGAGCAGTTCTTC.

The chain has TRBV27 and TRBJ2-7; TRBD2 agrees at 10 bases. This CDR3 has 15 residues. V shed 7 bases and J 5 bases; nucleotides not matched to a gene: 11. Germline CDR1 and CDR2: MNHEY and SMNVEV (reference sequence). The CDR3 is CASKLAGLGPDEQYF. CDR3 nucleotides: TGTGCCAGCAAACTAGCGGGACTGGGACCCGACGAGCAGTACTTC.